The 22 T cell receptor beta chains below were found in one sample sequenced in a study of T-cell memory formation after mild COVID-19. TCRdb re-called the 5' RACE reads with MiXCR, one entry per CDR3 protein. The top ten hold 8.4% of the sample, which has around 450,000 distinct CDR3 sequences, about 20% seen once. The sequenced sample was PBMCs or a T cell subset sorted from them (not recorded which). The receptor source for this set is an adult woman who had mild COVID-19 (a few samples of this study predate the infection). Cell type and time point are not known.

Points on this clonotype: A read error is likely, as this CDR3 ends without the conserved phenylalanine or tryptophan. CDR3 sequence reads: CASSLVWGRGEKLFS. CDR3 coding DNA: TGCGCCAGCAGCTTGGTATGGGGGCGAGGAGAAAAACTGTTTTCT. The chain couples TRBV5-1 to TRBJ1-4; D perhaps matches TRBD1 (6 bases). The CDR3 length is 15 residues. The V gene's germline CDR1 is SGHRS and CDR2 YFSETQ. Trimming shortened V by 0 bases and J by 8 bases, and 14 bases separated the two germline ends.

J is TRBJ2-1 and V is TRBV29-1; 7 nucleotides line up with TRBD2. Trimming at V came to 4 bases and at J to 0 bases, leaving 15 bases not matched to a gene. CDR1 and CDR2 (germline): SQVTM, ANQGSEA. The CDR3 is 18 residues long. Here the CDR3 reads CSVAGLAVTLSSYNEQFF. The DNA of the CDR3 is TGCAGCGTTGCTGGGCTAGCGGTCACTTTGAGCTCCTACAATGAGCAGTTCTTC.

A single count supports this clonotype. The chain joins TRBV7-9 to TRBJ1-4; D is unresolved. V lost 5 bases and J lost 3, with 10 bases in between. Looked up from germline, CDR1 is SEHNR and CDR2 is FQNEAQ (reference sequence). The CDR3 consists of 14 residues. The CDR3 loop reads CASSTIEANEKLFF. Here the CDR3 DNA reads TGTGCCAGCAGCACTATCGAGGCTAATGAAAAACTGTTTTTT.

This clonotype was found a few times. This sequence joins TRBV20-1 and TRBJ1-1; D is perhaps TRBD1 (5 bases). With 6 bases removed from V and 6 bases from J, the gap between germline ends came to 20 bases. The germline CDR1 and CDR2 sequences are DFQATT and SNEGSKA (reference sequence). This CDR3 is 14 amino acids long. The CDR3 loop reads CSAIEQGTRAEAFF. The CDR3 DNA reads as TGCAGTGCAATCGAGCAGGGTACTAGAGCTGAAGCTTTCTTT.

In this sample, this clonotype turned up a few times. The chain joins TRBV11-2 to TRBJ2-6; TRBD2 might be the D (6 bases). The CDR3 sequence is 17 residues long. V lost 1 base, J lost 1 base, and 11 bases lay in between. Germline CDR1 is SGHAT and CDR2 is FQNNGV. CDR3 residues: CASSLVSGRSGANVLTF. The CDR3, as DNA: TGTGCCAGCAGCTTAGTATCAGGGAGGTCTGGGGCCAACGTCCTGACTTTC. Drawing the rest from reference TRBV11-2 and TRBJ2-6, the complete variable domain is EAGVAQSPRYKIIEKRQSVAFWCNPISGHATLYWYQQILGQGPKLLIQFQNNGVVDDSQLPKDRFSAERLKGVDSTLKIQPAKLEDSAVYLCASSLVSGRSGANVLTFGAGSRLTVL.

The sample holds a few counts of this clonotype. This sequence joins TRBV3-1 and TRBJ2-3; the match to TRBD2 covers 7 bases. V gave up 4 bases and J gave up 4 bases; unmatched junction bases: 2. There are 13 residues in the CDR3. Germline values: CDR1 LGHDT, CDR2 YNNKEL (reference sequence). The CDR3 spells CASSRGGADTQYF. The CDR3 bases are TGTGCCAGCAGCCGGGGGGGTGCAGATACGCAGTATTTT.

This rearrangement joins TRBV7-8 to TRBJ2-5; 7 nucleotides agree with TRBD1. CDR3 length: 15 amino acids. Trimming at V came to 5 bases and at J to 3 bases, leaving 9 bases not matched to a gene. Per germline, CDR1 SGHVS and CDR2 FQNEAQ. CDR3 residues: CASSLGTDPKETQYF. For the CDR3, the DNA is TGTGCCAGCAGCCTCGGGACAGACCCAAAAGAGACCCAGTACTTC.

The chain couples TRBV24-1 to TRBJ2-5, with 10 nucleotides matching TRBD2. Germline CDR1 KGHDR, CDR2 SFDVKD. The CDR3 runs to 16 residues. The ends lost 2 bases at V and 3 bases at J; junction bases unmatched: 5. CDR3 protein: CATSDSGLAVEETQYF. Here the CDR3 DNA reads TGTGCCACCAGTGATTCCGGACTAGCGGTGGAAGAGACCCAGTACTTC.

This clonotype appeared a few times. As DNA, the CDR3 is TGTGCCAGCAGCAGGTCCCCGGGGATCACCTACGAGCAGTACTTC. Encoded protein: CASSRSPGITYEQYF. V usage is TRBV5-5 and J usage is TRBJ2-7, with a weak D call TRBD2 (5 bases). The CDR3 spans 15 residues. Per the germline V gene, CDR1 is SGHKS and CDR2 is YYEKEE (reference sequence). Between the trimmed V and J ends, which lost 4 bases and 2 bases, there was a span of 16 bases.

The chain recombines TRBV6-5 with TRBJ2-2; maybe TRBD2 (5 bases). Trimming removed 6 bases at V and 4 bases at J, with 18 bases between. Germline loops: CDR1 MNHEY, CDR2 SVGAGI. The CDR3 is 16 amino acids. In nucleotides, the CDR3 is TGTGCCAGCAGGCCCGTTATCCCCGCGGGCACCGGGGAGCTGTTTTTT. It yields the protein CASRPVIPAGTGELFF.

CDR3 residues: CASSQVGFQETQYF. The CDR3 DNA is TGTGCCAGCAGCCAAGTCGGTTTCCAAGAGACCCAGTACTTC. This chain connects TRBV14 to TRBJ2-5; no clear D gene. The CDR3 loop spans 14 amino acids. From germline, CDR1 is SGHDN and CDR2 FVKESK. The V end was cut by 1 base, the J end by 1 base, with 7 bases between. Full variable domain (outside the CDR3, taken from reference TRBV14 and TRBJ2-5): EAGVTQFPSHSVIEKGQTVTLRCDPISGHDNLYWYRRVMGKEIKFLLHFVKESKQDESGMPNNRFLAERTGGTYSTLKVQPAELEDSGVYFCASSQVGFQETQYFGPGTRLLVL.

The chain carries TRBV7-2 and TRBJ2-5; 13 positions agree with TRBD2. This CDR3 contains 17 residues. CDR1 is SGHTA and CDR2 is FQGNSA in the germline V gene. V shed 3 bases and J 1 base; nucleotides not matched to a gene: 5. The CDR3 region has the DNA TGTGCCAGCAGCTTTGGGGGACTAGCGGGAATCCAAGAGACCCAGTACTTC. Translating gives CASSFGGLAGIQETQYF.

V gene TRBV12-3 or TRBV12-4 combines with J gene TRBJ1-2; D gene ambiguous. V lost 4 bases to trimming and J lost 8 bases, with 11 bases between them. The CDR3 covers 12 residues. CDR3 DNA: TGTGCCAGCAGTTCCCGGACTCGGGGCTACACCTTC. This translates into CASSSRTRGYTF.

There are a few counts of this clonotype. The chain joins TRBV20-1 to TRBJ1-2; tentatively, D is TRBD1 (5 bases). V gave up 6 bases and J gave up 8 bases, with 22 bases separating them. The CDR3 is 14 residues long. Germline V gene lookup returns CDR1 DFQATT and CDR2 SNEGSKA (reference sequence). CDR3 nucleotide sequence: TGCAGTGCGCCAAGACAGCTCCTCGCTCGGGGCTACACCTTC. Protein product: CSAPRQLLARGYTF.

V and J are TRBV29-1 and TRBJ1-2; tentative D call: TRBD1 (6 bases). CDR3 length equals 14 residues. In germline, CDR1 is SQVTM, CDR2 ANQGSEA. The ends were cut back, 4 bases at V and 8 bases at J, with 20 bases in the middle. CDR3 sequence: CSVGWGQGGTGYTF. The CDR3 DNA reads TGCAGCGTTGGATGGGGGCAGGGAGGTACCGGCTACACCTTC.

This clonotype was found a few times. The chain employs TRBV12-3 or TRBV12-4 and TRBJ2-3; 9 bases fit TRBD2. The CDR3 extends over 16 amino acids. With V trimmed by 6 bases and J by 6 bases, 13 bases remained unmatched. In DNA, the CDR3 is TGTGCCAGCAGCTCCCGGGGAAGCGGGAGGTCGGATACGCAGTATTTT. Translating it yields CASSSRGSGRSDTQYF.

This chain connects TRBV6-2 or TRBV6-3 to TRBJ1-5; TRBD1 aligns across 9 bases. CDR1 MNHEY and CDR2 SVGEGT come from the germline V gene. This CDR3 region has 16 residues. V gave up 5 bases and J gave up 5 bases; unmatched junction bases: 10. The CDR3 reads CASSLPGTGWDQPQHF. The CDR3 DNA reads TGTGCCAGCAGTCTTCCAGGGACAGGGTGGGATCAGCCCCAGCATTTT.

This clonotype was detected only a few times. The chain joins TRBV4-1 to TRBJ2-1, with D maybe TRBD1 (6 bases). The CDR3 has 15 amino acids. V lost 4 bases and J 7 bases, leaving 17 bases between the germline ends. In germline, CDR1 is MGHRA, CDR2 YSYEKL. The CDR3 region has the DNA TGCGCCAGCAGCCCTACAGGGAATTTCGGAAATGAGCAGTTCTTC. Protein product: CASSPTGNFGNEQFF.

In its sample, this clonotype was seen a few times. V usage is TRBV3-1 and J usage is TRBJ2-5; a weak D match, TRBD2 (5 bases). Trimming stripped 1 base from V and 5 bases from J, with 8 bases between. CDR1 LGHDT and CDR2 YNNKEL come from the germline V gene (reference sequence). The CDR3 has 13 amino acids. This chain's CDR3 is CASSQVGGETQYF. CDR3 nucleotide sequence: TGTGCCAGCAGCCAAGTAGGCGGGGAGACCCAGTACTTC.

The chain joins TRBV20-1 to TRBJ2-6; D might be TRBD2 (6 bases). V lost 6 bases and J lost 0, with 30 bases in between. Germline V gene sequence: CDR1 DFQATT, CDR2 SNEGSKA (reference sequence). The CDR3 length is 21 residues. As DNA, the CDR3 is TGCAGTGCCATACCACGGGAGATTTTTCTTTCGCCAAGCTCTGGGGCCAACGTCCTGACTTTC. Amino acids: CSAIPREIFLSPSSGANVLTF.

This clonotype was detected a few times. The J gene is TRBJ2-7, the V gene TRBV9, with 10 bases fitting TRBD2. The CDR3 has 16 residues. Germline assignment: CDR1 SGDLS and CDR2 YYNGEE. With V trimmed by 7 bases and J by 5 bases, 15 bases remained unmatched. The CDR3 bases are TGTGCCAGCTCCCCTAGCGGGAGTTCCCCGTCCCACGAGCAGTACTTC. Translating it yields CASSPSGSSPSHEQYF.

There are a few counts of this clonotype. The gene calls are TRBV7-2 and TRBJ2-3, with a weak D call TRBD2 (7 bases). The germline V and J ends were trimmed by 1 base and 1 base, with 15 bases remaining between them. Germline CDR1 and CDR2: SGHTA and FQGNSA. CDR3 length: 17 amino acids. CDR3 residues: CASSLGAGAGGTDTQYF. The DNA for the CDR3 is TGTGCCAGCAGCTTAGGGGCGGGAGCAGGGGGCACAGATACGCAGTATTTT.